The clone carrying this TCR beta chain showed up many times. Its specificity is unknown. Stable disease denoted Graves' hyperthyroidism without ophthalmopathy progression within 18 months. Hyperthyroidism, newly diagnosed and lasting under 2 months, affected patients aged 18 to 65. This sample is drawn from a study of T cells in Graves' hyperthyroidism and ophthalmopathy. Findings of the study overall: In the analysis, a 13 V-J model separated ophthalmopathy from stable hyperthyroidism. Within blood appeared most thyroid clonotypes that had expanded above 0.001.

J was trimmed by 5 bases and V by 2 bases; bases with no gene match: 6. The CDR3 runs to 16 residues. The germline CDR1 and CDR2 sequences are LGHNT and FRNRAP. The TCR beta CDR3 regions underwent amplification using RNA transcripts as the source. First-round RT-PCR targeting the TCR CDR3 was performed with the HTBI primer set. TCRdb redid the calling of the multiplex PCR reads with MiXCR, one entry per CDR3 protein. Here the sample spans some 510,000 distinct CDR3 sequences, less than 25% being singletons. This TCR came from a man between 18 and 29 years old with Graves' hyperthyroidism. Sequenced sample: blood. The chain joins TRBV12-5 to TRBJ1-5; 10 bases are a match to TRBD1. The chain's CDR3 is CASGLTPDRGDQPQHF. DNA for the CDR3: TGTGCTAGTGGTTTGACACCGGACAGGGGGGATCAGCCCCAGCATTTT.